Listed below are T cell receptor beta chains from one sample, sequenced in a study of blood T cells in healthy people across ages. TCRdb re-called the 5' RACE reads through MiXCR, storing one row per CDR3 protein. The data contain about 650,000 distinct CDR3 sequences, around 32% of them singletons. Sequenced material: blood. The receptor source for this set is a woman of 80 years or more in good health. The CDR3 runs from the conserved cysteine through the conserved F or W. The order of the fields is CDR3 DNA, CDR3 protein, V gene, J gene, D gene, clone size, CDR3 length. D genes are given only for firm matches. Expanded clones are given a class, and other clones once, few, many or no size at all.

TGCAGTGCTAGAGATATCGGCTTGACTAGCGGGAGGAGCAATGAGCAGTTCTTC,CSARDIGLTSGRSNEQFF,TRBV20-1,TRBJ2-1,TRBD2,.,18
TGTGCCAGCAGTGTCGGCGGGGGGAGGGAAAAACTGTTTTTT,CASSVGGGREKLFF,TRBV28,TRBJ1-4,.,.,14
TGCAGCGTTGATGGAGCGGGAGAGGGGACAGATACGCAGTATTTT,CSVDGAGEGTDTQYF,TRBV29-1,TRBJ2-3,TRBD2,few,15
TGTGCCAGCAGCGTAGTGGGGACAGGGGTGAACACTGAAGCTTTCTTT,CASSVVGTGVNTEAFF,TRBV9,TRBJ1-1,TRBD1,few,16
TGTGCCATCAGTGAGTCACATGAGAGCAATCAGCCCCAGCATTTT,CAISESHESNQPQHF,TRBV10-3,TRBJ1-5,.,many,15
TGTGCCAGCAGTACCTCTAGCGGGGGGGCCATTTATGAGCAGTTCTTC,CASSTSSGGAIYEQFF,TRBV6-2/TRBV6-3,TRBJ2-1,TRBD2,many,16
TGTGCCAGCAGTTTAGCGGGAAGTACAGCATGGGAGACCCAGTACTTC,CASSLAGSTAWETQYF,TRBV14,TRBJ2-5,TRBD2,.,16
TGTGCCAGCAGTGATCCGGGCAACTCCAATGAGCAGTTCTTC,CASSDPGNSNEQFF,TRBV6-2/TRBV6-3,TRBJ2-1,.,many,14
TGTGCCAGTAGTTGGAAAAACCAGAACATTCAGTACTTC,CASSWKNQNIQYF,TRBV19,TRBJ2-4,.,few,13
TGCAGTGCTCCTCGCCAGGGGTCCTACAATGAGCAGTTCTTC,CSAPRQGSYNEQFF,TRBV20-1,TRBJ2-1,.,many,14
TGTGCCAGCAGCCCCAGGCACGAGAACTCCTACGAGCAGTACTTC,CASSPRHENSYEQYF,TRBV9,TRBJ2-7,.,many,15
TGTGCCAGCAGCCAACCGGGGGGGGCGATCAATGGCTACACCTTC,CASSQPGGAINGYTF,TRBV7-2,TRBJ1-2,.,.,15
TGTGCCAGCAGCGTAGCTCTTGGAAGGGAAGCTTTCTTT,CASSVALGREAFF,TRBV9,TRBJ1-1,.,few,13
TGCGCCAGCAGCTTATCCGGGAGGCACTATGGCTACACCTTC,CASSLSGRHYGYTF,TRBV5-1,TRBJ1-2,.,many,14
TGCGCCAGCAGTGGTATCTTGGAGGGGGCGAGGGTCGACACCGGGGAGCTGTTTTTT,CASSGILEGARVDTGELFF,TRBV10-1,TRBJ2-2,.,.,19
TGTGCCAGCAGCTTAGTGGGACAGGGAGGATCACCCCTCCACTTT,CASSLVGQGGSPLHF,TRBV7-9,TRBJ1-6,TRBD1,few,15
TGTGCCAGCAGCTTCAGTTCAGGGGGTAGAGCCTACGAGCAGTACTTC,CASSFSSGGRAYEQYF,TRBV28,TRBJ2-7,TRBD1,many,16
TGCGCCAGCAGCTTGGGGACAGGAACCTACGAGCAGTACTTC,CASSLGTGTYEQYF,TRBV5-1,TRBJ2-7,TRBD1,many,14
TGTGCCAGCAGCTTAAGGACAGCCTACAATGAGCAGTTCTTC,CASSLRTAYNEQFF,TRBV11-2,TRBJ2-1,.,many,14
TGCAGTGCTAGAGATGTTGGGGGAAGTGCAGATACGCAGTATTTT,CSARDVGGSADTQYF,TRBV20-1,TRBJ2-3,.,many,15
TGCAGTGCTAGAGGGTGGAATCAGCCCCAGCATTTT,CSARGWNQPQHF,TRBV20-1,TRBJ1-5,.,.,12
TGTGCCAGCAGCTTATTTTGGGGAGGCGAGCAGTTCTTC,CASSLFWGGEQFF,TRBV7-2,TRBJ2-1,.,many,13
TGTGCCAGCAGCCGTATGTATCTTGAGCAGTTCTTC,CASSRMYLEQFF,TRBV5-6,TRBJ2-1,.,.,12
TGCGCCAGCAAAGGGTCTTTTGCTTCCGGGTACGAGCAGTACTTC,CASKGSFASGYEQYF,TRBV5-1,TRBJ2-7,.,many,15
TGTGCCAGCAGCTTGGTATCGGGACAGCTGAATGAAAAACGGTTTTTT,CASSLVSGQLNEKRFF,TRBV5-6,TRBJ1-4,TRBD1,few,16
TGTGCCAGCAGCCTAGACCCTGACAGCTACACCTTC,CASSLDPDSYTF,TRBV3-1,TRBJ1-2,.,.,12
TGTGCCAGCAGGGCGACAGCCCGCAATCAGCCCCAGCATTTT,CASRATARNQPQHF,TRBV12-3/TRBV12-4,TRBJ1-5,.,.,14
TGTGCCAGCGGGGGGACAGCATCGCCAGAGACCCAGTACTTC,CASGGTASPETQYF,TRBV6-1,TRBJ2-5,.,many,14
TGTGCCAGCAGCTCCCGACAGGGGACGCCCGGGGCTTTCTTT,CASSSRQGTPGAFF,TRBV5-5,TRBJ1-1,TRBD1,few,14
TGCAGTGGGAACACAGAAAACATTCAGTACTTC,CSGNTENIQYF,TRBV20-1,TRBJ2-4,.,.,11
TGTGCCAGCGGTCGAAAGGGTCCAGATACGCAGTATTTT,CASGRKGPDTQYF,TRBV12-3/TRBV12-4,TRBJ2-3,.,.,13
TGTGCCAGCAGCCGAGTTCCGGACGCTGAAGCTTTCTTT,CASSRVPDAEAFF,TRBV7-2,TRBJ1-1,.,few,13
TGTGCCAGCAGGCTGAGCTCCTACAATGAGCAGTTCTTC,CASRLSSYNEQFF,TRBV6-2/TRBV6-3,TRBJ2-1,.,.,13
TGCGCCAGCAGCTTGACGAACGGAAATTCACCCCTCCACTTT,CASSLTNGNSPLHF,TRBV5-1,TRBJ1-6,.,few,14
TGCGCCAGCAGCGGACAAAGGCAGCGGAACACTGAAGCTTTCTTT,CASSGQRQRNTEAFF,TRBV5-1,TRBJ1-1,.,.,15
TGTGCCAGCAGCCAAGTTAGCGGGGGGGCGGGTGAGACCCAGTACTTC,CASSQVSGGAGETQYF,TRBV3-1,TRBJ2-5,TRBD2,many,16
TGTGCCAGCAGCCAAGTAGCCCGGACAGTCGGAGGGGGTCAAGAGACCCAGTACTTC,CASSQVARTVGGGQETQYF,TRBV4-2,TRBJ2-5,.,many,19
TGTGCCAGCAGGTCTAGCGGGGGCCGCACAGATACGCAGTATTTT,CASRSSGGRTDTQYF,TRBV27,TRBJ2-3,TRBD2,many,15
TGTGCCACCAGTGATTTGCTGCAGGACACAGATACGCAGTATTTT,CATSDLLQDTDTQYF,TRBV24-1,TRBJ2-3,.,many,15
TGTGCCAGCAGCTCCTCGGTCGGTTTCACAGATACGCAGTATTTT,CASSSSVGFTDTQYF,TRBV7-9,TRBJ2-3,.,.,15
TGCGCCAGCAGTTTGGGATTAGGGAGCTACAATGAGCAGTACTTC,CASSLGLGSYNEQYF,TRBV5-1,TRBJ2-7,.,few,15
TGTGCCAGCAGCGCCGGACAGGGGCCTTCGGGCGAGCAGTACTTC,CASSAGQGPSGEQYF,TRBV9,TRBJ2-7,TRBD1,many,15
TGTGCCACCAGCCGGGGGGGTGGCTATGGCTACACCTTC,CATSRGGGYGYTF,TRBV15,TRBJ1-2,.,many,13
TGTGCCAGCAGCTTTGGGGATTACCAAGAGACCCAGTACTTC,CASSFGDYQETQYF,TRBV13,TRBJ2-5,.,.,14
TGTGCCAGCTGCTTAACAGGGGATCGCTCACCCCTCCACTTT,CASCLTGDRSPLHF,TRBV7-2,TRBJ1-6,TRBD1,once,14
TGCAGCGTTGACGGCAGGGGGAACATTCAGTACTTC,CSVDGRGNIQYF,TRBV29-1,TRBJ2-4,TRBD1,.,12
TGTGCCAGCAGGCATCACGGTGAGAACACCGGGGAGCTGTTTTTT,CASRHHGENTGELFF,TRBV3-1,TRBJ2-2,.,.,15
TGTGCCAGCAGCTTTCTATACAGGACGTCCCAGTACTTC,CASSFLYRTSQYF,TRBV7-9,TRBJ2-5,.,many,13
TGTGCCAGCAGCGCGGGAGTCAACGTCCTGACTTTC,CASSAGVNVLTF,TRBV7-3,TRBJ2-6,TRBD2,.,12
TGCAGTGCTAGACCAACTAGCGGGAACGATTGGGACATTCAGTACTTC,CSARPTSGNDWDIQYF,TRBV20-1,TRBJ2-4,TRBD2,.,16
TGTGCCACCATACTTCCGGGGCCCACGGGAGGCTACACCTTC,CATILPGPTGGYTF,TRBV6-5,TRBJ1-2,.,.,14
TGTGCCATCAGTGGAAGTCAGGAAGGACCTAGGGGGTCCTACGAGCAGTACTTC,CAISGSQEGPRGSYEQYF,TRBV10-3,TRBJ2-7,.,few,18